Listed here are 8 T cell receptor beta chains from one sample, sequenced in a study of T cells in Graves' hyperthyroidism and ophthalmopathy (dated by TCRdb to 2018 to 2020). Library creation used multiplex PCR. Sequencing relied on an Illumina HiSeq 2000. Amplification of TCR beta CDR3 regions was carried out from RNA transcripts. A first-round RT-PCR of the TCR CDR3 used the HTBI primer set with the Qiagen OneStep RT-PCR kit. TCRdb itself trimmed the public reads at Q25 with fastp, ran MiXCR and retained productive beta chains. Under each unique CDR3 protein, matching rows form one entry showing the most common genes and DNA. This sample lists around 340,000 distinct CDR3 sequences; over 15% were detected once. The top ten hold 15% to 18% of the sample. Sequenced: blood. The receptor source for this set is a woman between 40 and 55 years old with Graves' ophthalmopathy.

This clonotype was detected ten times or more. The J gene is TRBJ1-5, the V gene TRBV15; 9 nucleotides match TRBD1. The CDR3 contains 13 residues. The germline gives CDR1 LNHNV, CDR2 YYDKDF (reference sequence). V shed 5 bases, J shed 15 bases, and the junction held 11 bases outside the gene matches. CDR3 in amino acids: CATSRTRDRDRHF. CDR3 nucleotide sequence: TGTGCCACCAGCCGAACAAGGGACAGGGACCGGCATTTT. Together with reference TRBV15 and TRBJ1-5, the CDR3 gives the full variable domain: DAMVIQNPRYQVTQFGKPVTLSCSQTLNHNVMYWYQQKSSQAPKLLFHYYDKDFNNEADTPDNFQSRRPNTSFCFLDIRSPGLGDTAMYLCATSRTRDRDRHFGDGTRLSIL.

The genes are TRBV20-1 and TRBJ2-5, with 9 bases matching TRBD2. The germline gives CDR1 DFQATT, CDR2 SNEGSKA (reference sequence). The CDR3 has 14 residues. Germline trimming cut 3 bases from V and 2 bases from J; bases unmatched to any gene: 4. DNA for the CDR3: TGCAGTGCTAGGGCTAGCGGGAAGCAAGAGACCCAGTACTTC. Protein product: CSARASGKQETQYF.

In its sample, this clonotype was seen once. V and J are TRBV2 and TRBJ1-5, with 7 bases matching TRBD1. V was pared by 10 bases and J by 7 bases, with 10 bases of the junction left unmatched. The CDR3 sequence is 13 residues long. Germline-derived CDR1 and CDR2 are SNHLY and FYNNEI. CDR3 sequence: CATSGQVGQPQHF. CDR3 bases: TGTGCCACCTCCGGACAGGTCGGCCAGCCCCAGCATTTT.

This chain connects TRBV6-2 or TRBV6-3 to TRBJ2-7; TRBD1 aligns across 7 bases. Germline V lookup: CDR1 MNHEY, CDR2 SVGEGT. The CDR3 sequence is 14 residues long. The V gene end was trimmed by 4 bases and the J gene end by 5 bases; junction bases not matched to a gene: 8. In nucleotides, the CDR3 is TGTGCCAGCAGTTCTCGGACAGGCTCGCACGAGCAGTACTTC. It specifies CASSSRTGSHEQYF.

This chain uses TRBV19 with TRBJ1-1; no reliable D call. Trimming pared 7 bases from V and 0 bases from J, leaving 9 bases between. Germline CDR1 and CDR2: LNHDA and SQIVND (reference sequence). This CDR3 has 13 residues. CDR3 nucleotide sequence: TGTGCCAGTAATAATGGGCTGAACACTGAAGCTTTCTTT. It yields the protein CASNNGLNTEAFF.

In its sample, this clonotype was seen many times. This chain links TRBV20-1 with TRBJ1-2; 10 positions agree with TRBD1. The trim removed 5 bases at V and 6 bases at J, leaving 3 bases unmatched. Germline loops: CDR1 DFQATT, CDR2 SNEGSKA (reference sequence). The CDR3 sequence is 12 residues long. The chain's CDR3 is CSAWDRGDGYTF. CDR3 in DNA: TGCAGTGCTTGGGACAGGGGAGATGGCTACACCTTC.

This clonotype appeared many times. V is TRBV9 and J is TRBJ1-5, with a weak D call TRBD1 (6 bases). The CDR3 is 14 amino acids. Germline CDR1 reads SGDLS; CDR2 reads YYNGEE. Trimming took off 0 bases at V and 6 bases at J, with 10 bases between the two ends. CDR3 in DNA: TGTGCCAGCAGCGTAGGAGGGGGGGCTCAGCCCCAGCATTTT. It is translated as CASSVGGGAQPQHF.

In this sample, this clonotype turned up many times. The chain recombines TRBV6-2 or TRBV6-3 with TRBJ1-1; 8 nucleotides agree with TRBD1. V shed 6 bases, J shed 5 bases, and the junction held 5 bases outside the gene matches. This CDR3 is 13 amino acids long. Germline assignment: CDR1 MNHEY and CDR2 SVGEGT. The CDR3 sequence: CASSQTGVTEAFF. CDR3 nucleotides: TGTGCCAGCAGCCAGACAGGGGTGACTGAAGCTTTCTTT.